This T cell receptor beta chain was documented in a study of OX40 agonist ivuxolimab in advanced cancers. About the research overall: Ivuxolimab was delivered to patients intravenously every 2 weeks at doses spanning 0.01 to 10 mg/kg. Prior therapy, whether anti-PD-1, anti-PD-L1 or anti-CTLA-4, was allowed, and approximately 40% had some. Three patients, one with hepatocellular carcinoma and two with cutaneous melanoma, responded partially.

The protocol was immunoSEQ multiplex PCR, while the TCRdb copy is restricted to in-frame clones and leaves out a portion. The table lists around 74,000 clones, approximately 85% of them singletons. Germline V gene lookup returns CDR1 PRHDT and CDR2 FYEKMQ (reference sequence). This CDR3 has 17 residues. V dropped 5 bases and J dropped 3 bases, with 22 bases sitting between them. To note about this clone: Its antigen is unknown.

Study outcomes and limitations: Partial responders treated at 0.1-3.0 mg/kg exhibited clonal expansion among the lowest measured.

This clonotype was sampled from an adult with an advanced solid tumor such as melanoma, head and neck, liver or kidney cancer. The gene calls are TRBV13 and TRBJ1-1; D perhaps matches TRBD1 (5 bases). The sample in question was CD4+ or CD8+ T cells sorted from blood, obtained in a trial of the OX40 agonist ivuxolimab. In nucleotides, the CDR3 is TGTGCCAGCAGCCCCCCAGAAGGGGCTGTGGTCGACACTGAAGCTTTCTTT. It translates to CASSPPEGAVVDTEAFF.